The 25 T cell receptor beta chains below were found in one sample sequenced in a study of cytotoxic CD8 clonotypes in ibrutinib-treated CLL. The assay was immunoSEQ multiplex PCR, and TCRdb's table has in-frame clones only and misses some. The sample has about 68,000 clones, about 64% seen once. The sequenced sample was PBMCs, obtained after 12 months of ibrutinib treatment. Every receptor here comes from a human donor with chronic lymphocytic leukemia.

The V gene is TRBV25-1, the J gene TRBJ2-3; 14 bases line up with TRBD2. V shed 5 bases and J 3 bases; nucleotides not matched to a gene: 7. Germline V gene sequence: CDR1 MGHDK, CDR2 SYGVNS. The CDR3 runs to 17 residues. CDR3 sequence (DNA): TGTGCCAGCAGTTCCCAACGACTAGCGGGGGGGACAGATACGCAGTATTTT. It specifies CASSSQRLAGGTDTQYF. Complete variable domain (other parts from reference TRBV25-1 and TRBJ2-3): EADIYQTPRYLVIGTGKKITLECSQTMGHDKMYWYQQDPGMELHLIHYSYGVNSTEKGDLSSESTVSRIRTEHFPLTLESARPSHTSQYLCASSSQRLAGGTDTQYFGPGTRLTVL.

Only a few counts were recorded for this clone. This chain joins TRBV28 and TRBJ1-5; D perhaps matches TRBD1 (6 bases). Per germline, CDR1 MDHEN and CDR2 SYDVKM. Trimming took 7 bases from V and 5 from J, leaving 12 bases between them. The CDR3 has 13 residues. In nucleotides, the CDR3 is TGTGCCAGCACTTGGGGGGCCCATCAGCCCCAGCATTTT. Translation gives CASTWGAHQPQHF.

This clone showed up just a few times. The chain has TRBV7-2 and TRBJ2-7, with TRBD1 as a possible D gene (5 bases). Deletions cut 4 bases from V and 4 bases from J, with 17 bases between. Germline V gene data show CDR1 as SGHTA and CDR2 as FQGNSA. The CDR3 covers 15 residues. In DNA, the CDR3 is TGTGCCAGCAGCTACTCGTTAGGGGCGCGGTACGAGCAGTACTTC. Encoded protein: CASSYSLGARYEQYF.

This clone was seen only once. The chain combines TRBV7-8 with TRBJ2-7; the match to TRBD1 covers 7 bases. The CDR3 runs to 15 residues. Germline lookup yields CDR1 SGHVS and CDR2 FQNEAQ. J was trimmed by 2 bases and V by 5 bases; bases with no gene match: 9. This CDR3 is CASSRPLDRAYEQYF. DNA of the CDR3: TGTGCCAGCAGCCGACCCCTCGACAGGGCCTACGAGCAGTACTTC.

The table lists this clone with a count of one. The chain joins TRBV19 to TRBJ2-1; the match to TRBD1 covers 9 bases. The CDR3 consists of 14 residues. The germline V gene encodes CDR1 LNHDA and CDR2 SQIVND (reference sequence). The V gene end was trimmed by 4 bases and the J gene end by 8 bases; junction bases not matched to a gene: 6. The chain's CDR3 is CASSTGTGPHEQFF. The CDR3 coding sequence is TGTGCCAGTAGTACCGGGACAGGGCCCCATGAGCAGTTCTTC. Using reference TRBV19 and TRBJ2-1 for the parts outside the CDR3, the full variable domain is DGGITQSPKYLFRKEGQNVTLSCEQNLNHDAMYWYRQDPGQGLRLIYYSQIVNDFQKGDIAEGYSVSREKKESFPLTVTSAQKNPTAFYLCASSTGTGPHEQFFGPGTRLTVL.

The chain recombines TRBV5-1 with TRBJ2-2; 9 bases agree with TRBD2. The CDR3 consists of 15 residues. Germline V gene lookup returns CDR1 SGHRS and CDR2 YFSETQ. Trimming at V came to 2 bases and at J to 4 bases, leaving 3 bases not matched to a gene. The CDR3 DNA is TGCGCCAGCAGCTTAGTACTAGCGGGCACCGGGGAGCTGTTTTTT. Residues: CASSLVLAGTGELFF.

The chain couples TRBV7-2 to TRBJ2-5; D is perhaps TRBD1 (5 bases). The CDR3 loop spans 14 amino acids. The germline V and J ends were trimmed by 1 base and 3 bases, with 9 bases remaining between them. Germline V gene data show CDR1 as SGHTA and CDR2 as FQGNSA. CDR3 amino acids: CASSLGQGKETQYF. CDR3 DNA: TGTGCCAGCAGCTTAGGTCAGGGTAAAGAGACCCAGTACTTC.

In its sample, this clone was seen a few times. The chain is built from TRBV19 and TRBJ2-2; D gene uncertain. The germline CDR1 and CDR2 sequences are LNHDA and SQIVND (reference sequence). This CDR3 is built from 12 residues. V gave up 7 bases and J gave up 6 bases, with 9 bases separating them. CDR3 bases: TGTGCCAGTAACTACCCTTCCGGGGAGCTGTTTTTT. Its translation: CASNYPSGELFF.

The rearrangement links TRBV25-1 to TRBJ1-2; D is uncertain. The V and J ends lost 2 bases and 0 bases respectively, with 10 bases between them. Germline V lookup: CDR1 MGHDK, CDR2 SYGVNS. The CDR3 is 15 residues long. This CDR3 reads CASSEPGPSNYGYTF. The CDR3 bases are TGTGCCAGCAGTGAACCCGGCCCATCTAACTATGGCTACACCTTC.

The genes are TRBV2 and TRBJ2-1; either TRBD1 or TRBD2 may fit D (5 bases each). Germline V gene sequence: CDR1 SNHLY, CDR2 FYNNEI. V was trimmed by 2 bases and J by 6 bases, leaving 17 bases between them. This CDR3 is 16 amino acids long. CDR3 coding DNA: TGTGCCAGCAGTGAACCTGGGGCCCGTCGGGGCAATGAGCAGTTCTTC. Amino acid sequence: CASSEPGARRGNEQFF.

This sequence joins TRBV18 and TRBJ2-2; D perhaps matches TRBD1 (5 bases). V lost 0 bases to trimming and J lost 1 base, with 9 bases between them. The length of the CDR3 is 16 residues. From germline, CDR1 is KGHSH and CDR2 LQKENI. CDR3 amino acids: CASSPPAGLNTGELFF. CDR3 nucleotides: TGTGCCAGCTCACCACCGGCAGGGTTGAACACCGGGGAGCTGTTTTTT.

The count of this clone is one. The DNA is omitted, as the CDR3 cannot be located on it reliably, and the CDR3 follows TCRdb's listing. This chain connects TRBV12-2 to TRBJ2-7; no check of the table's D call, TRBD2, against the DNA was made. TRBV12-2 is labeled a pseudogene. Termini included, the CDR3 measures 17 amino acids. The chain's CDR3 is CASRLARVAGGSYEQYF.

This clone has just a few counts. The rearrangement joins TRBV5-6 to TRBJ2-3; 8 nucleotides line up with TRBD2. This CDR3 contains 16 residues. CDR1 and CDR2 from the germline V gene are SGHDT and YYEEEE. With V trimmed by 1 base and J by 4 bases, 8 bases remained unmatched. The CDR3: CASSLRSGGPADTQYF. CDR3 nucleotide sequence: TGTGCCAGCAGCTTGAGGTCGGGGGGGCCCGCAGATACGCAGTATTTT. Looking up the rest from reference TRBV5-6 and TRBJ2-3 gives the full variable domain: DAGVTQSPTHLIKTRGQQVTLRCSPKSGHDTVSWYQQALGQGPQFIFQYYEEEERQRGNFPDRFSGHQFPNYSSELNVNALLLGDSALYLCASSLRSGGPADTQYFGPGTRLTVL.

The V and J genes are TRBV4-1 and TRBJ1-5; D possibly corresponds to TRBD1 (6 bases). The ends were cut back, 0 bases at V and 3 bases at J, with 12 bases in the middle. Germline values: CDR1 MGHRA, CDR2 YSYEKL. This CDR3 comprises 16 residues. CDR3 region: CASSQDVQGLNQPQHF. The DNA of the CDR3 is TGCGCCAGCAGCCAAGATGTCCAGGGGCTCAATCAGCCCCAGCATTTT.

The chain has TRBV25-1 and TRBJ2-7, with 8 bases identical to TRBD1. Germline CDR1 and CDR2: MGHDK and SYGVNS. The CDR3 contains 16 residues. V was clipped by 1 base and J by 0 bases; unmatched bases: 5. The CDR3 protein is CASSEFGQGSSYEQYF. The CDR3 DNA reads TGTGCCAGCAGTGAATTTGGACAGGGAAGCTCCTACGAGCAGTACTTC.

This clone was counted a few times. The chain employs TRBV19 and TRBJ1-1; possible D gene TRBD1, 6 bases. Germline V lookup: CDR1 LNHDA, CDR2 SQIVND (reference sequence). The CDR3 loop spans 15 amino acids. V was clipped by 6 bases and J by 4 bases, with 18 bases between them. This chain's CDR3 is CASSLNRAESTEAFF. The CDR3 coding sequence is TGTGCCAGTAGCCTAAACAGGGCGGAAAGCACTGAAGCTTTCTTT.

The V and J genes are TRBV7-6 and TRBJ1-4; D uncertain. Germline loops: CDR1 SGHVS, CDR2 FNYEAQ. V lost 5 bases and J lost 8, with 15 bases in between. The CDR3 totals 14 residues. The CDR3 region has the DNA TGTGCCAGCAGCCCCCGGACTGACCGGGAAAAACTGTTTTTT. It encodes CASSPRTDREKLFF.

This clone was observed a few times. The chain combines TRBV27 with TRBJ2-7, with 7 bases fitting TRBD1. CDR1 is MNHEY and CDR2 is SMNVEV in the germline V gene (reference sequence). The CDR3 runs 13 residues. The J segment lost 3 bases and the V segment lost 6 bases, leaving 5 bases of the junction unmatched. Here the CDR3 reads CASRQQGIYEQYF. The CDR3 coding sequence is TGTGCCAGCAGGCAACAGGGGATCTACGAGCAGTACTTC.

V is TRBV15 and J is TRBJ2-7; D is unresolved. In germline, CDR1 is LNHNV, CDR2 YYDKDF (reference sequence). This CDR3 comprises 14 residues. V shed 0 bases and J shed 6 bases, with 12 bases lying between them. The DNA of the CDR3 is TGTGCCACCAGCAGAGATCACAGTCTACGCGAGCAGTACTTC. Protein sequence: CATSRDHSLREQYF.

V is TRBV18 and J is TRBJ1-1, with TRBD1 matching 7 bases. With 2 bases clipped from V and 1 base from J, the junction kept 4 bases outside the gene matches. The CDR3 runs 15 residues. Germline CDR1 KGHSH, CDR2 LQKENI. CDR3 amino acids: CASSPSGQQNTEAFF. DNA for the CDR3: TGTGCCAGCTCACCATCGGGACAGCAGAACACTGAAGCTTTCTTT.

This chain links TRBV19 with TRBJ2-7; D is possibly TRBD2 (7 bases). The V gene's germline CDR1 is LNHDA and CDR2 SQIVND (reference sequence). The CDR3 runs 13 residues. The V and J ends lost 9 bases and 5 bases respectively, with 17 bases between them. CDR3 residues: CASGNGGRNEQYF. As DNA, the CDR3 is TGTGCCAGCGGGAACGGGGGGCGAAACGAGCAGTACTTC.

The rearrangement joins TRBV9 to TRBJ2-2; 9 nucleotides align to TRBD1. Germline V gives CDR1 SGDLS, CDR2 YYNGEE. This CDR3 has 16 residues. The V segment lost 2 bases and the J segment 7 bases; nucleotides outside the gene matches: 9. CDR3 nucleotide sequence: TGTGCCAGCAGCGTTGTGACAGGGGGAGGAAACGGGGAGCTGTTTTTT. Residues: CASSVVTGGGNGELFF.

The V call is TRBV6-5, the J call TRBJ2-7; D is undetermined. Germline loops: CDR1 MNHEY, CDR2 SVGAGI. Trimming cost V 5 bases and J 2 bases, with 10 bases left between them. This CDR3 has 13 residues. CDR3 coding DNA: TGTGCCAGCAGTGAAGGGCACGCCTACGAGCAGTACTTC. Translating it yields CASSEGHAYEQYF.

This clone was seen a single time. The chain links TRBV4-3 to TRBJ2-3; weak D call: TRBD2 (6 bases). CDR3 length equals 16 residues. V dropped 0 bases and J dropped 3 bases, with 13 bases sitting between them. CDR1 LGHNA and CDR2 YSLEER come from the germline V gene. The CDR3 DNA reads as TGCGCCAGCAGCCAAGACCCGGGGGTAGGGACAGATACGCAGTATTTT. Residues: CASSQDPGVGTDTQYF.

This chain uses TRBV15 with TRBJ2-5; TRBD2 matches at 7 bases. This CDR3 comprises 13 residues. CDR1 is LNHNV, CDR2 YYDKDF, per germline (reference sequence). After removal of 3 bases from V and 2 bases from J, the junction contained 0 bases not matched to a gene. For the CDR3, the DNA is TGTGCCACCAGCAGGGGGGGGCAAGAGACCCAGTACTTC. This codes for CATSRGGQETQYF.